The T cell receptor beta chain described here comes from a study of blood T cell repertoires in COVID-19. Study summary: The samples span acute and convalescent COVID-19 from the United States, Italy and Spain. In each case, the material was cDNA or gDNA derived from T cells, B-cell-depleted T cells, or PBMCs.

Per the original methods: The authors estimated nucleated cell counts from reference gene primer amplification. Data came from immunoSEQ multiplex PCR; TCRdb stores just in-frame clones and leaves some out. Clonal size and the V and J genes are those of that table, whereas D and trimming came from the DNA. The repertoire consists of some 120,000 clones, with around 85% occurring once and the leading ten covering about 16%. Trimming took off 5 bases at V and 8 bases at J, with 9 bases between the two ends. The CDR3 is 12 residues long. This clone was detected a few times. The gene calls are TRBV12-3 or TRBV12-4 and TRBJ1-4, with D maybe TRBD1 (6 bases). The receptor's source is a woman aged 50 to 65 who had recovered from COVID-19. Material: peripheral blood. CDR3 bases: TGTGCCAGCAGTATACAGGGAGAAAAACTGTTTTTT. This gives the protein CASSIQGEKLFF.